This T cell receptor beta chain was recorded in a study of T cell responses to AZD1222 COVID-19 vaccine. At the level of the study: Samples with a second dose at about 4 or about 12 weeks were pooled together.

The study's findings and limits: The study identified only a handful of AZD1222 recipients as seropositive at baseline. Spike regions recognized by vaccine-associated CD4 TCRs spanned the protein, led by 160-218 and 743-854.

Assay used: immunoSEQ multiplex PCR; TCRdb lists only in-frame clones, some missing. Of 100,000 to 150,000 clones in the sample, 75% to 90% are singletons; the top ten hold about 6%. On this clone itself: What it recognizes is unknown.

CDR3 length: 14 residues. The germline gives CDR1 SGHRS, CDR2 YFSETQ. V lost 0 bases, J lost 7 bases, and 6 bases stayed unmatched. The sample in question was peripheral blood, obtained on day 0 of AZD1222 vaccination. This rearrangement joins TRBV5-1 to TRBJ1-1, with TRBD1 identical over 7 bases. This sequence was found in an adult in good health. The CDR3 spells CASSLEQGVGEAFF. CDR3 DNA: TGCGCCAGCAGCTTGGAGCAGGGGGTGGGTGAAGCTTTCTTT.